What follows is one T cell receptor beta chain and its context. The antigen remains unidentified. Primers included in the PCR were 60 Vbeta and 13 Jbeta primers. Sequenced by immunoSEQ multiplex PCR; TCRdb stores in-frame clones only, minus some. The table shows 150,000 to 200,000 clones, with about 75% occurring only once. The data derive from a study of cytomegalovirus exposure and HLA in healthy donors. The V gene's germline CDR1 is SGHAT and CDR2 FQNNGV. The CDR3 length is 15 residues. V lost 1 base and J 9 bases, leaving 13 bases between the germline ends. Findings and limits, study-wide: A prior analysis recorded that most TCR beta V segments were productive about 87% or about 30% of the time.

Sequencing was carried out using PBMCs. The V call is TRBV11-2, the J call TRBJ1-6; tentatively, D is TRBD1 (6 bases). This clonotype was sampled from a man between 45 and 60 years old in good health and CMV-seropositive. The CDR3 DNA reads as TGTGCCAGCAGCTTAGGTGGCTGGGGGCGTTCACCCCTCCACTTT. It codes for CASSLGGWGRSPLHF.